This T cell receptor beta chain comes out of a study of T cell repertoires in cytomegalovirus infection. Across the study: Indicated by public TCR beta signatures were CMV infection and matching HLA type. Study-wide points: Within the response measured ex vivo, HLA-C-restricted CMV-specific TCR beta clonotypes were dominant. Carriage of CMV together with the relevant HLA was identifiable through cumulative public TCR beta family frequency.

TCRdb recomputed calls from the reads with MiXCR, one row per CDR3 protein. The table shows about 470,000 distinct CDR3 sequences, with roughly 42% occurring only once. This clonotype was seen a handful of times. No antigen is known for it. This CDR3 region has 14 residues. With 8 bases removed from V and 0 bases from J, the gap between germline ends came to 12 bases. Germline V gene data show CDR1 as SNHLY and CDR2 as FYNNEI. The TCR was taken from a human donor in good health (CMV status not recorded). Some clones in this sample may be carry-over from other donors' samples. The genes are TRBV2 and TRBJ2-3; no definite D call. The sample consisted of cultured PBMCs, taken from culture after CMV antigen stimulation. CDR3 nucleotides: TGTGCCAGCCGCCAGGCAGCTAGCACAGATACGCAGTATTTT. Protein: CASRQAASTDTQYF. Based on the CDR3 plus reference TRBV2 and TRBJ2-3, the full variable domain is EPEVTQTPSHQVTQMGQEVILRCVPISNHLYFYWYRQILGQKVEFLVSFYNNEISEKSEIFDDQFSVERPDGSNFTLKIRSTKLEDSAMYFCASRQAASTDTQYFGPGTRLTVL.